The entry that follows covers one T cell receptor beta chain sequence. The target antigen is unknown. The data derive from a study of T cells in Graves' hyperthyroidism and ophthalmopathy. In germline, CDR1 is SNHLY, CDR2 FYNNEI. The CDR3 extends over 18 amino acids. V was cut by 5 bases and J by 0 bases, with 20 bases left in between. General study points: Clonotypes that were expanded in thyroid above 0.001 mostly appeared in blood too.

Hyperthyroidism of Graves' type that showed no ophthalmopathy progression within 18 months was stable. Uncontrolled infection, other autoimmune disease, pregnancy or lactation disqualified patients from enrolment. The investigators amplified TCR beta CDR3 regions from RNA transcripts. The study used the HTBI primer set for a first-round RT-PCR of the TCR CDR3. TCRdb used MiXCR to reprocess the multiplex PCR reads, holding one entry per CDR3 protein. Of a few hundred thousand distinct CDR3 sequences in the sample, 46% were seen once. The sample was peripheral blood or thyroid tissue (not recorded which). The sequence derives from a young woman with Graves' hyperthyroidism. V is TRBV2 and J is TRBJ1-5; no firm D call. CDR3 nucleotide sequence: TGTGCCAGCAGTTTAGGAGCGGCCAGTACGTATAGCAATCAGCCCCAGCATTTT. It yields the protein CASSLGAASTYSNQPQHF.